The sequence of this T cell receptor (beta chain) was determined in a study of cytomegalovirus exposure and HLA in healthy donors. Study summary: An early release of data contained around 80 million unique TCRs, which came from HLA-typed donors.

There are 15 residues in the CDR3. The germline CDR1 and CDR2 sequences are MNHNY and SVGAGI (reference sequence). The V and J ends lost 2 bases and 1 base respectively, with 9 bases between them. PCR amplification relied on 60 Vbeta primers (plus 13 Jbeta primers). Libraries were prepared by immunoSEQ multiplex PCR; TCRdb keeps only in-frame clonotypes and omits some of them. Of over 100,000 clones in the sample, roughly 68% were seen once. This clone occurred a few times. The antigen remains unidentified. Study-level findings and limits: Some V segments (TRBV6-2 and TRBV6-3 among them) were excluded as indistinguishable. Later analysis suggested links between common viral pathogens and several top significant clusters.

This chain joins TRBV6-6 and TRBJ1-5; D remains unclear. The source material was PBMCs. This receptor was identified in a woman aged 30 to 39 in good health and CMV-seronegative. CDR3 loop: CASSYPLGSNQPQHF. The CDR3 region has the DNA TGTGCCAGCAGTTACCCCTTGGGCAGCAATCAGCCCCAGCATTTT.